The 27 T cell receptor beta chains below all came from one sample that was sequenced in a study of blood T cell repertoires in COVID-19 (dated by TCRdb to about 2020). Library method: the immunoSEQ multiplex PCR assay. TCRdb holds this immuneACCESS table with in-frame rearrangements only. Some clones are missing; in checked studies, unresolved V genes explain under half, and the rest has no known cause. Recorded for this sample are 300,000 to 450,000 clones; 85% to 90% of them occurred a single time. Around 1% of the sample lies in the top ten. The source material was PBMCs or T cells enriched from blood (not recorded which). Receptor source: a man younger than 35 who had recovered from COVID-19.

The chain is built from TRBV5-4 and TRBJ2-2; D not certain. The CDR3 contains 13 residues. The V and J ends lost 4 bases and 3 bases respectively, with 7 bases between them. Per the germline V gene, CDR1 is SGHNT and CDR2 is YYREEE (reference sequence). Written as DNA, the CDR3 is TGTGCCAGCAGCAATAGAGACACCGGGGAGCTGTTTTTT. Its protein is CASSNRDTGELFF. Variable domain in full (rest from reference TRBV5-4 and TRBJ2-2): ETGVTQSPTHLIKTRGQQVTLRCSSQSGHNTVSWYQQALGQGPQFIFQYYREEENGRGNFPPRFSGLQFPNYSSELNVNALELDDSALYLCASSNRDTGELFFGEGSRLTVL.

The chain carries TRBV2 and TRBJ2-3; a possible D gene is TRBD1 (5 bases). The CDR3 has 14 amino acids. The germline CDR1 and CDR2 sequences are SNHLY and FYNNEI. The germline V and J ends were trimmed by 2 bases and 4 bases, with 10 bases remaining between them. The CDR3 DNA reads TGTGCCAGCAGTGAACAGGGTATTGCAGATACGCAGTATTTT. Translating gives CASSEQGIADTQYF.

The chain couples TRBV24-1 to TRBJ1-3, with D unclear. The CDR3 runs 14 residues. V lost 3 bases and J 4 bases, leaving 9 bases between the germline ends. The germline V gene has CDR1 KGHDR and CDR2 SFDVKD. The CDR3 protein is CATSDPKAGNTIYF. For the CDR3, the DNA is TGTGCCACCAGTGATCCCAAAGCCGGAAACACCATATATTTT.

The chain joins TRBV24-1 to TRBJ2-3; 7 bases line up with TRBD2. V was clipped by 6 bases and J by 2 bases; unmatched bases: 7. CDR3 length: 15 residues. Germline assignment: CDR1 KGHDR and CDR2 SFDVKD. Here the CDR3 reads CATSSQAGDTDTQYF. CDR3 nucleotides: TGTGCCACCAGTTCCCAGGCGGGGGACACAGATACGCAGTATTTT.

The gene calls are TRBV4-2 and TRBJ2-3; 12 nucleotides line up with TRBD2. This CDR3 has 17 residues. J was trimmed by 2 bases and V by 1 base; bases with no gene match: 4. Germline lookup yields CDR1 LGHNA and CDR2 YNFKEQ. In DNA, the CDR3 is TGTGCCAGCAGCCAAGCGGCTAGCGGGGGGGCCACAGATACGCAGTATTTT. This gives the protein CASSQAASGGATDTQYF.

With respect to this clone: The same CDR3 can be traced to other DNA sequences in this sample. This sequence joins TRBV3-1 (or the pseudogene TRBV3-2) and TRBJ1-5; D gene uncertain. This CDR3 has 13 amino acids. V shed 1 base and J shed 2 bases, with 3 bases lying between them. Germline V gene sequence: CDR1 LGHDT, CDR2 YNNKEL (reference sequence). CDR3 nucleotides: TGTGCCAGCAGCCAAGGAGGCAATCAGCCCCAGCATTTT. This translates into CASSQGGNQPQHF.

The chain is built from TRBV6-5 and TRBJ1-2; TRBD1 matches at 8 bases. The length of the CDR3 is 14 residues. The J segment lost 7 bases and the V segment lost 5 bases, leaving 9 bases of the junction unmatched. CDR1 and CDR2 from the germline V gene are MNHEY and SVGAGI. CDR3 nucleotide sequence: TGTGCCAGCAGTCCTCAACCCGGACAGGGTGGCTACACCTTC. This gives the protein CASSPQPGQGGYTF.

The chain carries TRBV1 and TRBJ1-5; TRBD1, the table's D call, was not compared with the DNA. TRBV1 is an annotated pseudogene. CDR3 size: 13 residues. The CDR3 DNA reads TGCACCAGCAGCCTCTGTTGGCTCCAGCCCCAGCATTTT. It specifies CTSSLCWLQPQHF.

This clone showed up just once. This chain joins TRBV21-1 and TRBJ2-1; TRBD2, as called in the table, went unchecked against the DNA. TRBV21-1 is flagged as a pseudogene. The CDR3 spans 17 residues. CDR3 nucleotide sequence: TGTGCCAGCAGCAAAGGGGGGAGGGTCCCATCCGACAATGAGCAGTTCTTC. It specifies CASSKGGRVPSDNEQFF.

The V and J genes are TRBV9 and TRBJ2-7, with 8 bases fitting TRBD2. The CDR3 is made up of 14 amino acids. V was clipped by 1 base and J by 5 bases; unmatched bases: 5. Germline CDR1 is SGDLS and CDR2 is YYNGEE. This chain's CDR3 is CASSVKAGADEQYF. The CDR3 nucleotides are TGTGCCAGCAGCGTAAAAGCGGGAGCGGACGAGCAGTACTTC.

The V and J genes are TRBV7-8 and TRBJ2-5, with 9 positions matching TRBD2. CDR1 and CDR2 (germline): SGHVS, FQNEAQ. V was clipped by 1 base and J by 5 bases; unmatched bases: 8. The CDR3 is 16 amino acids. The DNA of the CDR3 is TGTGCCAGCAGCTTAGTGGCGGGGGGGCCTGTTGAGACCCAGTACTTC. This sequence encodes CASSLVAGGPVETQYF.

CDR3 coding DNA: TGCGCCAGCAGCCCCTCCGGCAGCGGGAGGGCCTTGGTCGGGGAGCTGTTTTTT. This translates into CASSPSGSGRALVGELFF. V and J are TRBV5-1 and TRBJ2-2; 10 bases fit TRBD2. The germline gives CDR1 SGHRS, CDR2 YFSETQ. The V gene end was trimmed by 4 bases and the J gene end by 7 bases; junction bases not matched to a gene: 16. The CDR3 extends over 18 amino acids.

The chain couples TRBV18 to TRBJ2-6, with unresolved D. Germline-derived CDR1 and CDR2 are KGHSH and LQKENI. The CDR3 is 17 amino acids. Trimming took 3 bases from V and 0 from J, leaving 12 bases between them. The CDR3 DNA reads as TGTGCCAGCTCACCCACGACTGGTTACTCTGGGGCCAACGTCCTGACTTTC. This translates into CASSPTTGYSGANVLTF.

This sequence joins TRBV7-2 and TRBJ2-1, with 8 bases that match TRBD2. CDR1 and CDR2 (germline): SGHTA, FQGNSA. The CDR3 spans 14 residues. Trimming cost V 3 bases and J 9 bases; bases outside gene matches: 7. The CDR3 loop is CASSFAGGLIEQFF. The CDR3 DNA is TGTGCCAGCAGCTTTGCGGGGGGCCTGATTGAGCAGTTCTTC.

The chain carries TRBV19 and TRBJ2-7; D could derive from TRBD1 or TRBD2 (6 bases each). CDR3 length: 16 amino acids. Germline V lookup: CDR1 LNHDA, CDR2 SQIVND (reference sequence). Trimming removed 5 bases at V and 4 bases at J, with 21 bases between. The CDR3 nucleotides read TGTGCCAGTAGTCTAGGGGGGACAATCACGATTTACGAGCAGTACTTC. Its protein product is CASSLGGTITIYEQYF.

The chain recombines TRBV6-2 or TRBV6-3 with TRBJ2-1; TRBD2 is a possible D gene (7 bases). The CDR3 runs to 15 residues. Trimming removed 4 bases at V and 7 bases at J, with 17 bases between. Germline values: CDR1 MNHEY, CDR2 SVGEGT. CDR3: CASSFRRGAGNEQFF. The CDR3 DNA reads TGTGCCAGCAGTTTCCGCCGGGGGGCTGGAAATGAGCAGTTCTTC.

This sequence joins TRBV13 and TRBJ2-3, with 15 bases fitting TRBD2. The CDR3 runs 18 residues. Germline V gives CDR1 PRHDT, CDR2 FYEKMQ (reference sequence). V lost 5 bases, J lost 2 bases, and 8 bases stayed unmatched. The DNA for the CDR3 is TGTGCCAGCAGCCCCCCTGGACTAGCGGGGGGGCTCACAGATACGCAGTATTTT. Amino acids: CASSPPGLAGGLTDTQYF.

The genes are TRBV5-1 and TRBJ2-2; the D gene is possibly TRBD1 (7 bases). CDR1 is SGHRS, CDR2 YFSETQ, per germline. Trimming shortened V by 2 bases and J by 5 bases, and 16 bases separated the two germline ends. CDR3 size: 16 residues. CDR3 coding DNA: TGCGCCAGCAGCTTAGAGGGCAGGGGGGCAACCGGGGAGCTGTTTTTT. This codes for CASSLEGRGATGELFF.

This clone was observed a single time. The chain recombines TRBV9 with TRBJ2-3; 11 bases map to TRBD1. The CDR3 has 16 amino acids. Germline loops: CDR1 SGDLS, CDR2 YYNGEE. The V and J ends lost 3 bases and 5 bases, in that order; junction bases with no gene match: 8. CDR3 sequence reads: CASSALDRGRVDTQYF. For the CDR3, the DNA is TGTGCCAGCAGCGCGCTGGACAGGGGGCGCGTAGATACGCAGTATTTT.

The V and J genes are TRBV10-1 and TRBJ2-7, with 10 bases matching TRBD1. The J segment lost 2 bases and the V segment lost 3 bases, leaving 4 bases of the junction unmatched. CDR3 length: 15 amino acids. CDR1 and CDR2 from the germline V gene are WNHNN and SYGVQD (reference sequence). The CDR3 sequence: CASSDWGQGTYEQYF. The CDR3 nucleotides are TGCGCCAGCAGTGATTGGGGACAGGGGACCTACGAGCAGTACTTC.

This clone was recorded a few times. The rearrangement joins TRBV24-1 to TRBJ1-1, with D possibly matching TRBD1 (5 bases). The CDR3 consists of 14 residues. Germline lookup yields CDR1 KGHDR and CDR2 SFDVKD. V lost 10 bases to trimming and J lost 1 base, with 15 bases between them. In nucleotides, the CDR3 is TGTGCCACTAGGGGTTGGCAGCCGAACACTGAAGCTTTCTTT. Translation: CATRGWQPNTEAFF.

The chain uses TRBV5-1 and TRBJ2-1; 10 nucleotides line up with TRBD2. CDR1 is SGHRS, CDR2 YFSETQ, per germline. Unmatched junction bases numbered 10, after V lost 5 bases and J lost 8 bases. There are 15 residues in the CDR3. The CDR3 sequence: CASSYSGGAGYEQFF. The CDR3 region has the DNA TGCGCCAGCAGTTACAGCGGGGGGGCTGGGTATGAGCAGTTCTTC.

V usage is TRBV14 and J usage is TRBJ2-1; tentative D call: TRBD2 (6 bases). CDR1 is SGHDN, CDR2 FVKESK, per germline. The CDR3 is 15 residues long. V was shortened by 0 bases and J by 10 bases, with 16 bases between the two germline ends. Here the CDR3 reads CASSQDPRGRGEQFF. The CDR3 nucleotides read TGTGCCAGCAGCCAAGATCCCCGGGGGAGAGGCGAGCAGTTCTTC.

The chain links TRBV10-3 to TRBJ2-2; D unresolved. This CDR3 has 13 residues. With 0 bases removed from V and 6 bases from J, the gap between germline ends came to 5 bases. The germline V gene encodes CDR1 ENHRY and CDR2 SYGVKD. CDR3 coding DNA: TGTGCCATCAGTGAGTCGCTATCCGGGGAGCTGTTTTTT. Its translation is CAISESLSGELFF.

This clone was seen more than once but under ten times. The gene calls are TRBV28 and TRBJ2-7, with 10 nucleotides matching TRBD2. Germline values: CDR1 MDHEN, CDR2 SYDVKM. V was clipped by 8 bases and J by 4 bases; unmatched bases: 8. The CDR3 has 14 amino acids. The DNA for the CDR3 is TGTGCCAGCGGAGAGCGGGGGGGCTCATACGAGCAGTACTTC. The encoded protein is CASGERGGSYEQYF.

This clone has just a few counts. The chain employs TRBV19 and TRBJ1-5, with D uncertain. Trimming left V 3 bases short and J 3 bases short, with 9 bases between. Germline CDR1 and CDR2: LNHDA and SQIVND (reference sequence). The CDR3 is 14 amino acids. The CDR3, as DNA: TGTGCCAGTAGTATTAGGCGGTCCAATCAGCCCCAGCATTTT. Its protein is CASSIRRSNQPQHF.

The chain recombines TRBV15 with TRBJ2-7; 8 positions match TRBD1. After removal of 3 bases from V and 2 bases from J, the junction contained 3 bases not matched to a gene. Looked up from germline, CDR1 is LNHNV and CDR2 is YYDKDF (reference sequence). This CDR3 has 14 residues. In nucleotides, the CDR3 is TGTGCCACCAGCAGCAGACAGGGGACCTACGAGCAGTACTTC. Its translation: CATSSRQGTYEQYF.